The 23 T cell receptor beta chains below come from one sample, sequenced in a study of T cell repertoires in cytomegalovirus infection. TCRdb fed the reads into MiXCR, producing one record per CDR3 protein. The top ten hold approximately 11% of the sample, which has about 150,000 distinct CDR3 sequences, about a quarter seen once. The source material was PBMCs. The receptors derive from a human donor in good health (CMV status not recorded). Some clones in this sample may be carry-over from other donors' samples.

This sequence joins TRBV29-1 and TRBJ1-2; 11 nucleotides align to TRBD1. V trimming: 6 bases; J trimming: 6 bases; junction bases outside the gene matches: 12. Germline loops: CDR1 SQVTM, CDR2 ANQGSEA. There are 15 residues in the CDR3. CDR3 bases: TGCAGCGTGCGCCCCGGGACAGGGGGTAATCATGGCTACACCTTC. Its protein product is CSVRPGTGGNHGYTF.

This clonotype was seen many times. The chain links TRBV7-8 to TRBJ2-3; D gene ambiguous. Looked up from germline, CDR1 is SGHVS and CDR2 is FQNEAQ. The CDR3 consists of 17 residues. V lost 5 bases to trimming and J lost 2 bases, with 20 bases between them. The DNA for the CDR3 is TGTGCCAGCAGCCCCCTCCGGGTCTTACGACCCACAGATACGCAGTATTTT. It specifies CASSPLRVLRPTDTQYF.

This clonotype was seen a handful of times. The chain joins TRBV28 to TRBJ1-2; D is unresolved. The CDR3 is made up of 14 amino acids. V shed 6 bases and J shed 3 bases, with 14 bases lying between them. Germline-derived CDR1 and CDR2 are MDHEN and SYDVKM. The CDR3 DNA is TGTGCCAGCAGCCCCCCGGCGGAAGACTATGGCTACACCTTC. Its translation: CASSPPAEDYGYTF.

This clonotype was recorded many times. The chain employs TRBV7-9 and TRBJ1-1; D call uncertain. Trimming took off 2 bases at V and 0 bases at J, with 10 bases between the two ends. Germline CDR1 reads SEHNR; CDR2 reads FQNEAQ (reference sequence). The CDR3 has 15 residues. The CDR3 spells CASSLSAGMNTEAFF. The CDR3 nucleotides are TGTGCCAGCAGCTTAAGCGCGGGCATGAACACTGAAGCTTTCTTT.

The table lists this clonotype with many counts. CDR3 residues: CASGTGMGTEAFF. CDR3 nucleotide sequence: TGTGCCAGCGGGACAGGGATGGGCACTGAAGCTTTCTTT. This sequence joins TRBV28 and TRBJ1-1; 9 bases match TRBD1. The CDR3 has 13 amino acids. Per germline, CDR1 MDHEN and CDR2 SYDVKM. V lost 8 bases, J lost 4 bases, and 5 bases stayed unmatched.

V is TRBV19 and J is TRBJ1-1, with D tentatively TRBD1 (5 bases). Germline V CDR1 and CDR2: LNHDA, SQIVND (reference sequence). The V gene lost 2 bases and the J gene lost 4 bases, with 8 bases spanning the gap. The CDR3 consists of 13 residues. The CDR3 protein is CASSIRGTTEAFF. The CDR3 bases are TGTGCCAGTAGTATAAGGGGAACCACTGAAGCTTTCTTT.

The genes are TRBV28 and TRBJ2-7; D is unclear. The V end lost 8 bases, the J end lost 0 bases, and 5 bases lay between the germline ends. CDR1 and CDR2 (germline): MDHEN, SYDVKM. CDR3 length: 11 amino acids. The chain's CDR3 is CASAASYEQYF. The DNA of the CDR3 is TGTGCCAGCGCAGCCTCCTACGAGCAGTACTTC.

There are many counts of this clonotype. The chain couples TRBV28 to TRBJ2-3; possibly TRBD1 for D (6 bases). The CDR3 has 12 residues. V was pared by 10 bases and J by 0 bases, with 8 bases between. The germline V gene encodes CDR1 MDHEN and CDR2 SYDVKM. CDR3 DNA sequence: TGTGCCACAGGGGAAAGCACAGATACGCAGTATTTT. As protein: CATGESTDTQYF.

This clonotype has ten or more counts. This chain connects TRBV6-5 to TRBJ2-1, with 7 bases aligning to TRBD1. Losses at the gene ends were 2 bases for V and 1 base for J; bases not matched to a gene: 11. Germline values: CDR1 MNHEY, CDR2 SVGAGI. The CDR3 extends over 18 amino acids. CDR3 amino acids: CASSYTREGASSYNEQFF. The CDR3 coding sequence is TGTGCCAGCAGTTACACACGAGAGGGGGCTAGTTCCTACAATGAGCAGTTCTTC.

The chain links TRBV27 to TRBJ2-3; D remains ambiguous. This CDR3 is built from 13 residues. Looked up from germline, CDR1 is MNHEY and CDR2 is SMNVEV (reference sequence). V shed 5 bases and J shed 0 bases, with 6 bases lying between them. The CDR3 protein is CASSTGSTDTQYF. The CDR3 bases are TGTGCCAGCAGTACCGGGAGCACAGATACGCAGTATTTT.

This clonotype occurred a few times. The J gene is TRBJ2-7, the V gene TRBV7-9; D perhaps matches TRBD2 (7 bases). V gave up 6 bases and J gave up 5 bases, with 14 bases separating them. Per the germline V gene, CDR1 is SEHNR and CDR2 is FQNEAQ (reference sequence). The CDR3 runs to 13 residues. The CDR3 here is CASSGGGRDEQYF. In DNA form, the CDR3 reads TGTGCCAGCAGTGGCGGGGGCCGGGACGAGCAGTACTTC.

The chain carries TRBV30 and TRBJ1-1; D might be TRBD1 (5 bases). The germline V gene encodes CDR1 GTSNPN and CDR2 SVGIG (reference sequence). CDR3 size: 14 residues. Deletions cut 4 bases from V and 5 bases from J, with 17 bases between. The CDR3, as DNA: TGTGCCTGGACCCTAGGACGGGGGGGGACTGAAGCTTTCTTT. This sequence encodes CAWTLGRGGTEAFF.

This chain joins TRBV11-2 and TRBJ2-7; TRBD1 might be the D (6 bases). The CDR3 consists of 15 residues. Germline V gives CDR1 SGHAT, CDR2 FQNNGV. V lost 5 bases and J 7 bases, leaving 21 bases between the germline ends. CDR3 sequence: CASSAQGLTVGEQYF. The CDR3 DNA reads TGTGCCAGCAGCGCGCAGGGGCTCACGGTGGGGGAGCAGTACTTC.

The V gene is TRBV2, the J gene TRBJ2-3; TRBD1 matches at 9 bases. The V gene end was trimmed by 6 bases and the J gene end by 4 bases; junction bases not matched to a gene: 8. Germline V gives CDR1 SNHLY, CDR2 FYNNEI. This CDR3 is 15 amino acids long. CDR3 residues: CASRTGGTVADTQYF. The CDR3 DNA sequence: TGTGCCAGCAGGACAGGGGGAACGGTGGCAGATACGCAGTATTTT.

This clonotype came up once. The V call is TRBV10-3, the J call TRBJ1-2; a weak D match, TRBD1 (5 bases). V was cut by 2 bases and J by 3 bases, with 7 bases left in between. Germline-derived CDR1 and CDR2 are ENHRY and SYGVKD. This CDR3 has 13 residues. As DNA, the CDR3 is TGTGCCATCAGTGAGGGGGGGGACTATGGCTACACCTTC. Protein: CAISEGGDYGYTF.

The chain couples TRBV7-6 to TRBJ1-1; unclear D gene. V gave up 0 bases and J gave up 1 base, with 12 bases separating them. Per germline, CDR1 SGHVS and CDR2 FNYEAQ. The CDR3 has 16 amino acids. CDR3 sequence (DNA): TGTGCCAGCAGCTTAGCCTTTGGGATTTCGAACACTGAAGCTTTCTTT. Translation gives CASSLAFGISNTEAFF.

This chain connects TRBV19 to TRBJ1-1; TRBD1 agrees at 7 bases. The ends lost 4 bases at V and 5 bases at J; junction bases unmatched: 4. The germline CDR1 and CDR2 sequences are LNHDA and SQIVND (reference sequence). The CDR3 consists of 13 residues. The CDR3 is CASSTDRETEAFF. Here the CDR3 DNA reads TGTGCCAGTAGTACTGACAGGGAAACTGAAGCTTTCTTT.

This clonotype was detected many times. The CDR3 reads CASTPGRATRDVFEQYF. The CDR3 nucleotides read TGTGCCAGCACCCCCGGGAGGGCCACTCGAGACGTATTCGAGCAGTACTTC. The V gene is TRBV7-9, the J gene TRBJ2-7, with TRBD2 identical over 8 bases. The ends lost 7 bases at V and 6 bases at J; junction bases unmatched: 20. Germline CDR1 and CDR2: SEHNR and FQNEAQ (reference sequence). CDR3 length: 17 amino acids.

In this sample, this clonotype turned up many times. CDR3 DNA: TGTGCCAGCAGCCTCCGACAGGGGGCGCTGTCAGAGACCCAGTACTTC. Translated, it gives CASSLRQGALSETQYF. This chain links TRBV7-2 with TRBJ2-5; TRBD1 aligns across 10 bases. CDR1 is SGHTA and CDR2 is FQGNSA in the germline V gene. V lost 5 bases to trimming and J lost 4 bases; unmatched junction nucleotides: 10. The CDR3 is made up of 16 amino acids.

This clonotype was seen only a few times. V is TRBV20-1 and J is TRBJ2-7, with 8 positions matching TRBD1. Germline trimming cut 0 bases from V and 1 base from J; bases unmatched to any gene: 8. The CDR3 contains 16 residues. CDR1 and CDR2 from the germline V gene are DFQATT and SNEGSKA (reference sequence). In nucleotides, the CDR3 is TGCAGTGCTAGAGATCCCCGGACAGGGAGGTCCTACGAGCAGTACTTC. Translation gives CSARDPRTGRSYEQYF.

This clonotype was seen a few times. This sequence joins TRBV7-9 and TRBJ2-1; 10 bases map to TRBD2. The germline V gene encodes CDR1 SEHNR and CDR2 FQNEAQ (reference sequence). The J segment lost 8 bases and the V segment lost 5 bases, leaving 9 bases of the junction unmatched. The CDR3 is made up of 15 amino acids. In nucleotides, the CDR3 is TGTGCCAGCAGCATCAGCGGGAGGGCCACCCATGAGCAGTTCTTC. Encoded protein: CASSISGRATHEQFF.

V usage is TRBV25-1 and J usage is TRBJ1-3; 8 nucleotides match TRBD1. Germline CDR1 reads MGHDK; CDR2 reads SYGVNS. This CDR3 region has 16 residues. Trimming removed 6 bases from V and 3 bases from J; junction bases left unmatched: 10. This chain's CDR3 is CASRTDRGANGNTIYF. For the CDR3, the DNA is TGTGCCAGCAGGACCGACAGGGGAGCGAATGGAAACACCATATATTTT.

This clonotype has a handful of counts. The chain has TRBV6-1 and TRBJ1-1; no clear D. The CDR3 has 12 residues. Trimming shortened V by 1 base and J by 7 bases, and 7 bases separated the two germline ends. CDR1 and CDR2 (germline): MNHNS, SASEGT. The CDR3 sequence: CASSEGGVEAFF. The CDR3 DNA reads TGTGCCAGCAGTGAAGGTGGGGTTGAAGCTTTCTTT.